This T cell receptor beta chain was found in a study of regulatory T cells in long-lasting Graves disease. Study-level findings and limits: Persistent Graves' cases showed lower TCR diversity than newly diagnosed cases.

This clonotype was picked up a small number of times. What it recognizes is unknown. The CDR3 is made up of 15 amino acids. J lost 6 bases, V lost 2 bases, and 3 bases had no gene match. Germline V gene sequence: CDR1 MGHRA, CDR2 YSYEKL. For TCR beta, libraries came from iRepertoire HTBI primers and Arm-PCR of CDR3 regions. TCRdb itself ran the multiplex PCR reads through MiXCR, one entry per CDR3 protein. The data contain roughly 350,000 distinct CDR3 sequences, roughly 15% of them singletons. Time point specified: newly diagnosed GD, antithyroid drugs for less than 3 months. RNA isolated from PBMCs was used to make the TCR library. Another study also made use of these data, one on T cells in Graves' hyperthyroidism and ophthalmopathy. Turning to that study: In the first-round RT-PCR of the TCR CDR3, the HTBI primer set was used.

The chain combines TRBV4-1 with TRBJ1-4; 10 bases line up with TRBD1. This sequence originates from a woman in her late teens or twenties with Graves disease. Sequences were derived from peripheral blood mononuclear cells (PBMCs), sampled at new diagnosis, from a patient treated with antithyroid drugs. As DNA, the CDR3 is TGCGCCAGCAGCCAATCCGGGACAGGGGATGAAAAACTGTTTTTT. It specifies CASSQSGTGDEKLFF.